This T cell receptor beta chain emerged from a study of T cells in Graves' hyperthyroidism and ophthalmopathy. Study results and limitations: Ophthalmopathy could be told apart from stable hyperthyroidism with a 13 V-J model.

Blood was drawn at first hyperthyroidism diagnosis, before any ophthalmopathy symptoms. Each 10 ml fresh peripheral blood draw supplied the PBMCs. On this clonotype: What it binds is unknown.

What was amplified from RNA transcripts were TCR beta CDR3 regions. First-round RT-PCR of the TCR CDR3 relied on the HTBI primer set. Using its own MiXCR run on the multiplex PCR reads, TCRdb lists one record per CDR3 protein. The sample shows about 270,000 distinct CDR3 sequences, around a quarter of them seen only once. The sequence was obtained from a middle-aged man with Graves' hyperthyroidism that later progressed to Graves' ophthalmopathy. The sample taken for sequencing was blood.

CDR3 nucleotide sequence: TGCGCCAGCAGCTTGGTTGCGGGACCGGAGACCCAGTACTTC. Translation gives CASSLVAGPETQYF. The V gene is TRBV5-1, the J gene TRBJ2-5, with a possible D match to TRBD2 (6 bases). Trimming shortened V by 0 bases and J by 5 bases, and 11 bases separated the two germline ends. Germline V gene lookup returns CDR1 SGHRS and CDR2 YFSETQ. This CDR3 is built from 14 residues.